The 32 T cell receptor beta chains below were found in one sample sequenced in a study of blood T cell repertoires in COVID-19. Using immunoSEQ multiplex PCR, the repertoire was profiled, and TCRdb retains in-frame clones only, with some absent. The sample lists 200,000 to 250,000 clones; around 84% were seen once. The sequenced sample consisted of PBMCs or T cells enriched from blood (not recorded which). These receptors all stem from a woman aged 40 to 50 who had recovered from COVID-19.

The rearrangement links TRBV19 to TRBJ2-3; 7 nucleotides match TRBD2. Germline trimming cut 6 bases from V and 4 bases from J; bases unmatched to any gene: 10. This CDR3 region has 15 residues. Per the germline V gene, CDR1 is LNHDA and CDR2 is SQIVND (reference sequence). The CDR3 sequence: CASRLAVTQPDTQYF. The CDR3 coding sequence is TGTGCCAGTAGGCTAGCGGTCACACAACCAGATACGCAGTATTTT.

This chain uses TRBV10-1 with TRBJ2-2; D gene uncertain. V shed 1 base and J shed 6 bases, with 9 bases lying between them. Germline V CDR1 and CDR2: WNHNN, SYGVQD (reference sequence). The CDR3 is 14 amino acids. CDR3 nucleotide sequence: TGCGCCAGCAGTGAGTGGGCTTTCCCCGGGGAGCTGTTTTTT. It yields the protein CASSEWAFPGELFF.

The chain links TRBV11-2 to TRBJ2-7; TRBD1 matches 7 bases. The CDR3 is 14 amino acids. The germline gives CDR1 SGHAT, CDR2 FQNNGV. V lost 4 bases, J lost 2 bases, and 5 bases stayed unmatched. The CDR3 DNA follows: TGTGCCAGCAGCTCCTATGGGACAGCCTACGAGCAGTACTTC. Translated: CASSSYGTAYEQYF.

This rearrangement joins TRBV10-3 to TRBJ2-3; 10 nucleotides align to TRBD1. The CDR3 is 13 residues long. V lost 10 bases to trimming and J lost 5 bases; unmatched junction nucleotides: 6. The germline CDR1 and CDR2 sequences are ENHRY and SYGVKD. The CDR3 nucleotides are TGTGCCACCAGACAGGGGGCCGAAGATACGCAGTATTTT. This sequence encodes CATRQGAEDTQYF.

A word on this clone: One end of the junction fails to match germline, which may point to a read error. The J gene is TRBJ1-1, the V gene TRBV15; possible D gene TRBD1, 6 bases. The length of the CDR3 is 18 residues. In germline, CDR1 is LNHNV, CDR2 YYDKDF (reference sequence). The CDR3: CVTSRADTGRSWNTEAFF. CDR3 in DNA: TGTGTCACCAGCAGAGCGGACACAGGGCGATCCTGGAACACTGAAGCTTTCTTT.

The chain is built from TRBV7-2 and TRBJ2-7; D might be TRBD2 (6 bases). V was shortened by 2 bases and J by 2 bases, with 16 bases between the two germline ends. The CDR3 contains 16 residues. Germline values: CDR1 SGHTA, CDR2 FQGNSA. The CDR3 DNA sequence: TGTGCCAGCAGCTTATATGTGGCGGGACCTCCCTACGAGCAGTACTTC. It is translated as CASSLYVAGPPYEQYF.

The V and J genes are TRBV9 and TRBJ2-5; TRBD2 matches at 8 bases. The V and J ends lost 6 bases and 9 bases, in that order; junction bases with no gene match: 19. This CDR3 is built from 16 residues. Germline CDR1 and CDR2: SGDLS and YYNGEE. The CDR3 protein is CASTLFPREGGGAQYF. The CDR3, as DNA: TGTGCCAGCACCCTCTTTCCCCGGGAGGGCGGGGGCGCCCAGTACTTC.

This chain links TRBV7-2 with TRBJ2-7; D is uncertain. This CDR3 comprises 14 residues. Per germline, CDR1 SGHTA and CDR2 FQGNSA. V shed 0 bases and J shed 4 bases, with 10 bases lying between them. CDR3 in amino acids: CASSLALQSYEQYV. The CDR3 DNA is TGTGCCAGCAGCTTAGCGCTACAGTCGTACGAGCAGTACGTC.

This clone was found once. This rearrangement joins TRBV7-9 to TRBJ2-7, with 7 bases identical to TRBD1. Looked up from germline, CDR1 is SEHNR and CDR2 is FQNEAQ (reference sequence). The ends lost 5 bases at V and 0 bases at J; junction bases unmatched: 13. This CDR3 region has 17 residues. The chain's CDR3 is CASSLMGTVKSSYEQYF. The CDR3 region has the DNA TGTGCCAGCAGCCTTATGGGGACAGTTAAGAGCTCCTACGAGCAGTACTTC.

The chain joins TRBV9 to TRBJ2-4; TRBD1 matches at 9 bases. This CDR3 contains 14 residues. V shed 1 base, J shed 8 bases, and the junction held 4 bases outside the gene matches. Per germline, CDR1 SGDLS and CDR2 YYNGEE. The CDR3: CASSVRDRDDIQYF. CDR3 coding DNA: TGTGCCAGCAGCGTAAGGGACAGGGACGACATTCAGTACTTC.

V and J are TRBV18 and TRBJ2-1; 13 bases agree with TRBD2. Germline V lookup: CDR1 KGHSH, CDR2 LQKENI. This CDR3 spans 16 amino acids. Trimming removed 1 base from V and 7 bases from J; junction bases left unmatched: 4. DNA for the CDR3: TGTGCCAGCTCACCACTGGGGACTAGCGGGAAAAATGAGCAGTTCTTC. The encoded protein is CASSPLGTSGKNEQFF.

CDR3 loop: CASSLTASGGYNEQFF. CDR3 nucleotide sequence: TGTGCCAGCAGTTTAACCGCGAGCGGTGGCTACAATGAGCAGTTCTTC. The genes are TRBV28 and TRBJ2-1, with a tentative D call TRBD2 (5 bases). CDR1 MDHEN and CDR2 SYDVKM come from the germline V gene. The CDR3 has 16 amino acids. V was clipped by 2 bases and J by 3 bases, with 14 bases between them.

V is TRBV2 and J is TRBJ2-1, with 7 bases identical to TRBD1. The CDR3 extends over 15 amino acids. CDR1 is SNHLY, CDR2 FYNNEI, per germline. The junction had 13 bases not matched to a gene; V was cut back by 8 bases and J by 6 bases. The CDR3 protein is CASFRLRDSANEQFF. The CDR3 DNA follows: TGTGCCAGCTTCCGACTCCGGGACAGCGCCAATGAGCAGTTCTTC.

J is TRBJ2-2 and V is TRBV5-4; 7 nucleotides match TRBD1. The V gene's germline CDR1 is SGHNT and CDR2 YYREEE (reference sequence). The CDR3 has 13 amino acids. With 6 bases clipped from V and 14 bases from J, the junction kept 13 bases outside the gene matches. The chain's CDR3 is CASTQPGQEGLFF. Written as DNA, the CDR3 is TGTGCCAGCACCCAACCAGGACAGGAAGGACTGTTTTTT.

V usage is TRBV5-1 and J usage is TRBJ1-1; D gene uncertain. The germline gives CDR1 SGHRS, CDR2 YFSETQ. The CDR3 has 15 amino acids. V dropped 0 bases and J dropped 5 bases, with 14 bases sitting between them. The DNA of the CDR3 is TGCGCCAGCAGCTTGGGATCTCAAGCGGGGACTGAAGCTTTCTTT. Residues: CASSLGSQAGTEAFF.

The chain couples TRBV5-6 to TRBJ2-1; 7 nucleotides match TRBD1. CDR1 is SGHDT and CDR2 is YYEEEE in the germline V gene. V dropped 6 bases and J dropped 3; count of bases not matched to a gene: 6. This CDR3 comprises 14 residues. The CDR3 protein is CASIKGAVYNEQFF. The CDR3 nucleotides read TGTGCCAGCATAAAGGGGGCGGTCTACAATGAGCAGTTCTTC.

This rearrangement joins TRBV11-3 to TRBJ1-2; TRBD1 might be the D (6 bases). From germline, CDR1 is SGHNT and CDR2 YENEEA. Trimming shortened V by 5 bases and J by 2 bases, and 12 bases separated the two germline ends. The CDR3 has 14 amino acids. Here the CDR3 reads CASSPTTGNYGYTF. The CDR3 bases are TGTGCCAGCAGCCCGACGACAGGAAACTATGGCTACACCTTC.

V and J are TRBV6-5 and TRBJ2-7, with 7 bases aligning to TRBD2. The CDR3 loop spans 13 amino acids. Germline CDR1 MNHEY, CDR2 SVGAGI. The V and J ends lost 6 bases and 3 bases, in that order; junction bases with no gene match: 5. In DNA form, the CDR3 reads TGTGCCAGCAGAAAAGCGGGGTACTACGAGCAGTACGTC. Translated, it gives CASRKAGYYEQYV.

The V gene is TRBV3-1 (or the pseudogene TRBV3-2), the J gene TRBJ2-7; no clear D gene. Germline values: CDR1 LGHDT, CDR2 YNNKEL (reference sequence). Trimming left V 3 bases short and J 9 bases short, with 12 bases between. The CDR3 spans 12 residues. Written as DNA, the CDR3 is TGTGCCAGCAGCCATGGTAACTCGTTGCAGTACTTC. It codes for CASSHGNSLQYF.

The CDR3 bases are TGCGCCAGCAGCTTCCAGGCAAACACCGGGGAGCTGTTTTTT. It specifies CASSFQANTGELFF. The J gene is TRBJ2-2, the V gene TRBV5-1; D not certain. From germline, CDR1 is SGHRS and CDR2 YFSETQ. V dropped 2 bases and J dropped 2 bases, with 7 bases sitting between them. The CDR3 extends over 14 amino acids.

In nucleotides, the CDR3 is TGTGCCAGCAGCGTTTACAGGGGTCCTAGCACAGATACGCAGTATTTT. It translates to CASSVYRGPSTDTQYF. This chain links TRBV13 with TRBJ2-3; 7 positions match TRBD1. The CDR3 consists of 16 residues. Per germline, CDR1 PRHDT and CDR2 FYEKMQ (reference sequence). V lost 5 bases, J lost 0 bases, and 8 bases stayed unmatched.

Only a few counts were recorded for this clone. CDR3 nucleotide sequence: TGTGCCATCAGGGACGTGGGCGGGATCATCCAGGAGCAGTTCTTC. Translating gives CAIRDVGGIIQEQFF. V is TRBV10-3 and J is TRBJ2-1, with D possibly being TRBD2 (6 bases). The germline V gene encodes CDR1 ENHRY and CDR2 SYGVKD. V lost 6 bases and J 10 bases, leaving 22 bases between the germline ends. This CDR3 contains 15 residues.

The J gene is TRBJ2-7, the V gene TRBV5-4; TRBD2 matches 13 bases. The CDR3 has 16 residues. The germline V gene has CDR1 SGHNT and CDR2 YYREEE (reference sequence). The V gene end was trimmed by 4 bases and the J gene end by 6 bases; junction bases not matched to a gene: 10. In DNA, the CDR3 is TGTGCCAGCAGCGTCGCCGGACTAGCGGGAGACCTCGAGCAGTACGTC. This sequence encodes CASSVAGLAGDLEQYV.

V usage is TRBV5-1 and J usage is TRBJ2-5; 8 positions agree with TRBD1. Per germline, CDR1 SGHRS and CDR2 YFSETQ. CDR3 length: 15 amino acids. Unmatched junction bases numbered 7, after V lost 4 bases and J lost 2 bases. The CDR3 is CASSDLWDRQETQYF. The CDR3 nucleotides are TGCGCCAGCAGCGACCTTTGGGACAGGCAAGAGACCCAGTACTTC. Full variable domain (outside the CDR3, taken from reference TRBV5-1 and TRBJ2-5): KAGVTQTPRYLIKTRGQQVTLSCSPISGHRSVSWYQQTPGQGLQFLFEYFSETQRNKGNFPGRFSGRQFSNSRSEMNVSTLELGDSALYLCASSDLWDRQETQYFGPGTRLLVL.

The chain joins TRBV18 to TRBJ2-7, with TRBD2 identical over 8 bases. This CDR3 has 13 residues. Trimming at V came to 3 bases and at J to 10 bases, leaving 8 bases not matched to a gene. From germline, CDR1 is KGHSH and CDR2 LQKENI. The CDR3 nucleotides are TGTGCCAGCTCACCTGAGGTAGCGGGAAGACAGTACTTC. Protein product: CASSPEVAGRQYF.

The genes are TRBV5-1 and TRBJ2-3, with TRBD2 matching over 15 bases. The germline V gene encodes CDR1 SGHRS and CDR2 YFSETQ. The CDR3 sequence is 16 residues long. Trimming took 8 bases from V and 3 from J; bases not matched to a gene: 7. The CDR3 loop reads CASQRTSGRVTDTQYF. The DNA for the CDR3 is TGCGCCAGTCAGCGGACTAGCGGGAGGGTGACAGATACGCAGTATTTT.

The sample holds a few counts of this clone. The chain employs TRBV9 and TRBJ2-1; 8 bases fit TRBD2. After removal of 0 bases from V and 4 bases from J, the junction contained 6 bases not matched to a gene. The CDR3 has 16 residues. Germline-derived CDR1 and CDR2 are SGDLS and YYNGEE. CDR3 sequence reads: CASSVGNSGKYNEQFF. The CDR3 DNA is TGTGCCAGCAGCGTAGGTAATAGCGGGAAATACAATGAGCAGTTCTTC.

Worth noting for this clone: The sample contains more than one DNA sequence encoding this CDR3. This rearrangement joins TRBV4-3 to TRBJ1-6; 7 nucleotides match TRBD1. The V and J ends lost 1 base and 6 bases, in that order; junction bases with no gene match: 0. CDR1 is LGHNA and CDR2 is YSLEER in the germline V gene. This CDR3 is built from 14 residues. This CDR3 is CASSQGDSNSPLHF. CDR3 DNA: TGCGCCAGCAGCCAAGGGGACAGTAATTCACCCCTCCACTTT.

V and J are TRBV29-1 and TRBJ2-1; a weak D match, TRBD1 (6 bases). In germline, CDR1 is SQVTM, CDR2 ANQGSEA. The CDR3 runs 12 residues. V shed 6 bases and J shed 4 bases, with 10 bases lying between them. CDR3 loop: CSVGTSYNEQFF. In DNA, the CDR3 is TGCAGCGTCGGGACATCATACAATGAGCAGTTCTTC.

This rearrangement joins TRBV5-3 to TRBJ1-4; 10 bases are a match to TRBD1. TRBV5-3 is placed among ORFs of uncertain function. CDR3 size: 18 residues. Trimming cost V 5 bases and J 6 bases; bases outside gene matches: 16. The CDR3 protein is CARSYVPWDRGVDEKLFF. The CDR3 coding sequence is TGTGCCAGAAGTTATGTGCCTTGGGACAGGGGTGTAGATGAAAAACTGTTTTTT.

The chain's CDR3 is CASSQSGTQQQFF. The CDR3 bases are TGTGCCAGCAGCCAAAGCGGGACTCAACAGCAGTTCTTC. The rearrangement links TRBV11-2 to TRBJ2-1; 7 bases are shared with TRBD2. CDR1 is SGHAT, CDR2 FQNNGV, per germline. The CDR3 extends over 13 amino acids. With 5 bases clipped from V and 11 bases from J, the junction kept 9 bases outside the gene matches.

V is TRBV7-2 and J is TRBJ2-5; 7 positions agree with TRBD2. Germline CDR1 reads SGHTA; CDR2 reads FQGNSA. Trimming took 4 bases from V and 4 from J; bases not matched to a gene: 9. This CDR3 spans 15 amino acids. The CDR3 is CASSWMREGPETQYF. Here the CDR3 DNA reads TGTGCCAGCAGCTGGATGAGGGAGGGACCAGAGACCCAGTACTTC.